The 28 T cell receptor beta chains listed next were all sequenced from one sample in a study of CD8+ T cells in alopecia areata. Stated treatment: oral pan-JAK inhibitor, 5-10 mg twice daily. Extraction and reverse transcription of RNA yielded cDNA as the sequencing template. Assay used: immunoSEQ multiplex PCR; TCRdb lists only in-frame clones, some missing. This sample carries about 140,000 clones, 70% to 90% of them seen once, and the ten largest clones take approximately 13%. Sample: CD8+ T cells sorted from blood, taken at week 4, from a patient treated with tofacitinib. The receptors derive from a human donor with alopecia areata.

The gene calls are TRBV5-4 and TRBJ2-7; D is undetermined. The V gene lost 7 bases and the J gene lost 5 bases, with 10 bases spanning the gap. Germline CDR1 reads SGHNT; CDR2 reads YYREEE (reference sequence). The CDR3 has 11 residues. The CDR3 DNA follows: TGTGCCAGCGGCCCCATGGACGAGCAGTACTTC. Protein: CASGPMDEQYF.

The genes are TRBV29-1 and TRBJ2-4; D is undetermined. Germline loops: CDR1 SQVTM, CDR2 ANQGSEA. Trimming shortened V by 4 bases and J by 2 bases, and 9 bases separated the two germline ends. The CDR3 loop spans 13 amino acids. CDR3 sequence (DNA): TGCAGCGTTGTCGCCGGGTCCAAAAACATTCAGTACTTC. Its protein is CSVVAGSKNIQYF.

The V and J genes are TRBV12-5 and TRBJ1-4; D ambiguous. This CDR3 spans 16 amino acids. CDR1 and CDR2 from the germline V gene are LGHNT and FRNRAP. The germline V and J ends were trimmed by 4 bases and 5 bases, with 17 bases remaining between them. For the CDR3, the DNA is TGTGCTAGTGGTTCCTCGAGCAGGCGATACAATGAAAAACTGTTTTTT. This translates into CASGSSSRRYNEKLFF.

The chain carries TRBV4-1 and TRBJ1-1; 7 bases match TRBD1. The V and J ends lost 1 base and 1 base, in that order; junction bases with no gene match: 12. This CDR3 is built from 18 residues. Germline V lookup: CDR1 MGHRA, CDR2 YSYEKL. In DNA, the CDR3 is TGCGCCAGCAGCCAAGCCCCGACAGGGCAACTAGGGAACACTGAAGCTTTCTTT. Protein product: CASSQAPTGQLGNTEAFF.

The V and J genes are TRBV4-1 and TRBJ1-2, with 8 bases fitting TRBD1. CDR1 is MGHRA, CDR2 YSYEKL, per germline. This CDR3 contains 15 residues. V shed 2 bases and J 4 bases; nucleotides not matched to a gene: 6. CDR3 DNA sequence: TGCGCCAGCAGCCAAAACCCAGGGGGCGTCTATGGCTACACCTTC. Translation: CASSQNPGGVYGYTF.

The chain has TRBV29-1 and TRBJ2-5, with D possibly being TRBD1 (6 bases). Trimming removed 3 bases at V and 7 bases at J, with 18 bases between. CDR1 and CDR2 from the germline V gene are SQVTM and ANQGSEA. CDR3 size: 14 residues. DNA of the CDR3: TGCAGCGTTGATATGGGGGCAGGGGACGCGACCCAGTACTTC. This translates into CSVDMGAGDATQYF.

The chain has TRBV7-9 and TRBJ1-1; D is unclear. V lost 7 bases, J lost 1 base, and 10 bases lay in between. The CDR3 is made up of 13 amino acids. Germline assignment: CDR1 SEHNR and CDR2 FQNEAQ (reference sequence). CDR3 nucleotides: TGTGCCAGCACGTTAGGCGGGAACACTGAAGCTTTCTTT. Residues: CASTLGGNTEAFF.

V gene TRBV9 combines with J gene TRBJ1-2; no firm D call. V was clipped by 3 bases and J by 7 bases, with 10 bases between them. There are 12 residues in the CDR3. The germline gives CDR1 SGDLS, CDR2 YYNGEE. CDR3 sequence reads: CASSATSGGYTF. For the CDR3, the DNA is TGTGCCAGCAGCGCCACTTCGGGTGGCTACACCTTC.

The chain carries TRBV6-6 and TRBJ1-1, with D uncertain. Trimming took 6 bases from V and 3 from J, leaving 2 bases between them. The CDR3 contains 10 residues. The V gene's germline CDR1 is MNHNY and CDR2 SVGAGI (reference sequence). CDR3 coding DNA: TGTGCCAGCAGCGACACTGAAGCTTTCTTT. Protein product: CASSDTEAFF.

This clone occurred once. The CDR3 is CASSLFLAGTEAFF. CDR3 bases: TGTGCCAGCAGCTTATTTTTAGCTGGCACTGAAGCTTTCTTT. The chain combines TRBV11-2 with TRBJ1-1; D remains ambiguous. The CDR3 has 14 residues. V was trimmed by 2 bases and J by 4 bases, leaving 11 bases between them. Germline CDR1 is SGHAT and CDR2 is FQNNGV.

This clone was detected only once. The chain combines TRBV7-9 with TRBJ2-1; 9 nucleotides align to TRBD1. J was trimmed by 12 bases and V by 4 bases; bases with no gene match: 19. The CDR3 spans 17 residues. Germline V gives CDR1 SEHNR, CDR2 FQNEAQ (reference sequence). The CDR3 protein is CASSSTRDRVSSRGQFF. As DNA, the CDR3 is TGTGCCAGCAGCTCTACGAGGGACAGGGTATCCTCTAGGGGGCAGTTCTTC.

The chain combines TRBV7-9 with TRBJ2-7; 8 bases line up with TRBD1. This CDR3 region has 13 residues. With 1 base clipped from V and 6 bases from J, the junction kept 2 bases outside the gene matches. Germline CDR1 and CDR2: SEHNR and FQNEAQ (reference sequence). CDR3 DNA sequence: TGTGCCAGCAGCTTAGTGGACAGGGCCGAGCAGTACTTC. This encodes CASSLVDRAEQYF. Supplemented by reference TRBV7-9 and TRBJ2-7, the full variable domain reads DTGVSQNPRHKITKRGQNVTFRCDPISEHNRLYWYRQTLGQGPEFLTYFQNEAQLEKSRLLSDRFSAERPKGSFSTLEIQRTEQGDSAMYLCASSLVDRAEQYFGPGTRLTVT.

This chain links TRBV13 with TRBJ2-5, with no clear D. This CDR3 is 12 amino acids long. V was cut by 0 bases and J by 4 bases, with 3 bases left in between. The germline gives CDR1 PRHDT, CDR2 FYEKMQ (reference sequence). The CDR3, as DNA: TGTGCCAGCAGCTTAGGTAGAGAGACCCAGTACTTC. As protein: CASSLGRETQYF.

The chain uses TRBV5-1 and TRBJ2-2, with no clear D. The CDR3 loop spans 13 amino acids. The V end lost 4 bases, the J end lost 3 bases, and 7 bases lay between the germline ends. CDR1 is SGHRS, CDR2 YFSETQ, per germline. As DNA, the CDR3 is TGCGCCAGCAGCCCTCCGGACACCGGGGAGCTGTTTTTT. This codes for CASSPPDTGELFF.

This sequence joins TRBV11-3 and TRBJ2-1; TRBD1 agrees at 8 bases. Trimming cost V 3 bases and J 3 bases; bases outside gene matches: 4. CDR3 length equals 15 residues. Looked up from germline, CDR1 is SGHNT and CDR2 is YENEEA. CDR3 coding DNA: TGTGCCAGCAGCTTGAGGGGACAGGTCTACAATGAGCAGTTCTTC. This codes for CASSLRGQVYNEQFF.

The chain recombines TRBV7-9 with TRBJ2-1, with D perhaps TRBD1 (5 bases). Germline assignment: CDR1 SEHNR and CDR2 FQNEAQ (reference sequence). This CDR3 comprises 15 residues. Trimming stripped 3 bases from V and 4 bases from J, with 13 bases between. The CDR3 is CASSFSDTPYNEQFF. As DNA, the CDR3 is TGTGCCAGCAGCTTTTCGGACACACCATACAATGAGCAGTTCTTC.

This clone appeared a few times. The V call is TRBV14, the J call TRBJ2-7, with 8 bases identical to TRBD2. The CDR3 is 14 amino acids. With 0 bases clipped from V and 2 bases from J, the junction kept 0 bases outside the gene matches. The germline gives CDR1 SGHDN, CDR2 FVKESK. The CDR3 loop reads CASSQEGLAYEQYF. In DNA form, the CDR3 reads TGTGCCAGCAGCCAAGAGGGACTAGCCTACGAGCAGTACTTC.

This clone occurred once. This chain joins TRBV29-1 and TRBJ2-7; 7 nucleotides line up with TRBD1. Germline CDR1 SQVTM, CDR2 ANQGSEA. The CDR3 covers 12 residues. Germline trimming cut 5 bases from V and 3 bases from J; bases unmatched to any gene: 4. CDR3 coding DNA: TGCAGCGTTCATGGGGACAGCTACGAGCAGTACTTC. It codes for CSVHGDSYEQYF.

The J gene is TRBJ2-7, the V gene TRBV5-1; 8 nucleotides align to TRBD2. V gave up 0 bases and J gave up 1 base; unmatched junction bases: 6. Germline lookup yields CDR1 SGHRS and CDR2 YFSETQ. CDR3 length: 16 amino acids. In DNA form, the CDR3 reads TGCGCCAGCAGCTTGGCGGTCAGCGGGGGTTCCTACGAGCAGTACTTC. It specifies CASSLAVSGGSYEQYF.

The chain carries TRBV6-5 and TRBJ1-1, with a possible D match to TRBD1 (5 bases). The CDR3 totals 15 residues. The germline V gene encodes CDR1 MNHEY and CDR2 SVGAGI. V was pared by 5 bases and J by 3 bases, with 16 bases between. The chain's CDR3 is CASSPLGGVYTEAFF. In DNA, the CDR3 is TGTGCCAGCAGTCCACTCGGGGGAGTGTACACTGAAGCTTTCTTT.

The CDR3 sequence is CASSESGQANQPQHF. CDR3 nucleotides: TGTGCCAGCAGTGAATCGGGACAGGCTAATCAGCCCCAGCATTTT. V and J are TRBV6-1 and TRBJ1-5; TRBD1 matches at 8 bases. CDR3 length equals 15 residues. Unmatched junction bases numbered 4, after V lost 2 bases and J lost 4 bases. The germline V gene has CDR1 MNHNS and CDR2 SASEGT.

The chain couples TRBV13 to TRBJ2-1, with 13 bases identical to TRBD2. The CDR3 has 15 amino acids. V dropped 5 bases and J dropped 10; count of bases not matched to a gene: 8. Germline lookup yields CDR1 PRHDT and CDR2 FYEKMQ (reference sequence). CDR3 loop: CASSLRTSGGAEQFF. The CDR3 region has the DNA TGTGCCAGCAGCCTGCGGACTAGCGGGGGAGCCGAGCAGTTCTTC.

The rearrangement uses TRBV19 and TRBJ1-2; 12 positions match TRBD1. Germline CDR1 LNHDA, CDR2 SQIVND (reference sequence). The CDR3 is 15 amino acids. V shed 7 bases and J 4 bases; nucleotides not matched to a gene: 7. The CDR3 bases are TGTGCCAGTACCCCGGGACAGGGGGCTATCTATGGCTACACCTTC. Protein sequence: CASTPGQGAIYGYTF.

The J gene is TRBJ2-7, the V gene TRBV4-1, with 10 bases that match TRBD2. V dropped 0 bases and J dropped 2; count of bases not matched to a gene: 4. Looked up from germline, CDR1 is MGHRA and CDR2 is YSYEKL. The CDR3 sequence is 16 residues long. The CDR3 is CASSQDQSGRAYEQYF. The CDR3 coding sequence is TGCGCCAGCAGCCAAGATCAGAGCGGGAGGGCCTACGAGCAGTACTTC.

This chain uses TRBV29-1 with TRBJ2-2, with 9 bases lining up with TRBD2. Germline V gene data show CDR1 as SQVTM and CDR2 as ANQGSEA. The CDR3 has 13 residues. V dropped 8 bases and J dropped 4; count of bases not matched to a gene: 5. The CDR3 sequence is CSWISGSTGELFF. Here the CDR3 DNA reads TGCAGCTGGATTAGCGGGAGCACCGGGGAGCTGTTTTTT.

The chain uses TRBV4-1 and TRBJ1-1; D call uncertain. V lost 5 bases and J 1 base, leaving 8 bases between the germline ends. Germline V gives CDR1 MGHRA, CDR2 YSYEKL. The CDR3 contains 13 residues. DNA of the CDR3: TGCGCCAGCAGCGATACTGGGAACACTGAAGCTTTCTTT. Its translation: CASSDTGNTEAFF.

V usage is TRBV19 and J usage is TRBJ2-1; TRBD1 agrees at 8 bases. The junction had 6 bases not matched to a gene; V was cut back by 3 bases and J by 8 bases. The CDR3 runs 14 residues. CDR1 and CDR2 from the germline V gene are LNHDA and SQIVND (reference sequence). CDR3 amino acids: CASSMGQDHHEQFF. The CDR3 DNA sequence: TGTGCCAGTAGTATGGGACAGGATCATCATGAGCAGTTCTTC.

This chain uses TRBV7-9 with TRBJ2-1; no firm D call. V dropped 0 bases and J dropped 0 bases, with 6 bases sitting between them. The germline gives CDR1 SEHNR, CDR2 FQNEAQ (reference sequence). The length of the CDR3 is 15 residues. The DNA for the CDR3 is TGTGCCAGCAGCTTAGCCCAAGGCTCCTACAATGAGCAGTTCTTC. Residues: CASSLAQGSYNEQFF. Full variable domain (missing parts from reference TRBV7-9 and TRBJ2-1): DTGVSQNPRHKITKRGQNVTFRCDPISEHNRLYWYRQTLGQGPEFLTYFQNEAQLEKSRLLSDRFSAERPKGSFSTLEIQRTEQGDSAMYLCASSLAQGSYNEQFFGPGTRLTVL.